This TCR beta chain was retrieved from a study of blood T cell repertoires in COVID-19. The repertoire was sequenced with immunoSEQ multiplex PCR; TCRdb's copy has only in-frame clones and lacks some. The sample holds about 250,000 clones, around 89% seen once. V gave up 1 base and J gave up 6 bases; unmatched junction bases: 5. The CDR3 is made up of 15 amino acids. Germline lookup yields CDR1 SGHRS and CDR2 YFSETQ. The chain combines TRBV5-1 with TRBJ1-1; 11 positions agree with TRBD1. The receptor was derived from a man aged 35 to 55 who had recovered from COVID-19. The sequenced material came from PBMCs or T cells enriched from blood (not recorded which). In DNA, the CDR3 is TGCGCCAGCAGCTTGTGGACAGGGGGCGGGGCTGAAGCTTTCTTT. Encoded protein: CASSLWTGGGAEAFF.